Listed below are T cell receptor beta chains from one sample, sequenced in a study of shared clonotypes between healthy human individuals. Only in-frame clones appear in the TCRdb table, and some are missing; sequencing was by immunoSEQ multiplex PCR. The sample consists of 750,000 to 1,000,000 clones, roughly 92% of them appearing once. The sample consisted of naive CD8+ T cells sorted from blood. These receptors all come from a man aged 30-40 years in good health. The CDR3 runs from the conserved cysteine through the conserved F or W. D genes are given only for firm matches. Size values are once, few and many counts, or a class for expanded clones, and some rows have none.

CDR3 length	D gene	V gene	clone size	J gene	CDR3 DNA	CDR3 protein
14	NA	TRBV27	once	TRBJ2-3	TGTGCCAGCGGGGGACGTATATCGGTGGATACGCAGTATTTT	CASGGRISVDTQYF
14	TRBD1	TRBV30	NA	TRBJ2-7	TGTGCCTGGAGGCCGGGACAGGGGGACTACGAGCAGTACTTC	CAWRPGQGDYEQYF
13	NA	TRBV28	NA	TRBJ1-2	TGTGCCAGCACTGAGGGGTTTAACTATGGCTACACCTTC	CASTEGFNYGYTF
18	TRBD1	TRBV27	once	TRBJ2-7	TGTGCCAGCAGCGCGACAGGGGGCGCGGTAGTAGTCCCCTACGAGCAGTACTTC	CASSATGGAVVVPYEQYF
16	TRBD2	TRBV4-1	NA	TRBJ2-7	TGCGCCAGCAGCCAAGATTGGACTAGCGGGAGCTACGAGCAGTACTTC	CASSQDWTSGSYEQYF
17	TRBD1	TRBV4-1	NA	TRBJ1-1	TGCGCCAGCAGCGAAAACGACCAGGGGGTGGCGAACACTGAAGCTTTCTTT	CASSENDQGVANTEAFF
12	NA	TRBV25-1	NA	TRBJ2-5	TGTGCCAGCAGTGTGGGACAAGAGACCCAGTACTTC	CASSVGQETQYF
13	NA	TRBV27	NA	TRBJ1-1	TGTGCCAGCAGCCGTGCAGTGAACACTGAAGCTTTCTTT	CASSRAVNTEAFF
14	TRBD1	TRBV28	NA	TRBJ2-7	TGTGCCAGCAGTTTGGGGCCTAACAGGGGCGAGCAGTACTTC	CASSLGPNRGEQYF
15	TRBD1	TRBV2	NA	TRBJ2-1	TGTGCCAGCAGTGAAGGGACAGGGGCCTACAATGAGCAGTTCTTC	CASSEGTGAYNEQFF
17	TRBD2	TRBV7-6	NA	TRBJ2-1	TGTGCCAGCAGCTTAAGTCGGCGGACTAGCCGCTACAATGAGCAGTTCTTC	CASSLSRRTSRYNEQFF
14	NA	TRBV5-6	NA	TRBJ1-4	TGTGCCAGCAGCTTGTTGGGAGATAATGAAAAACTGTTTTTT	CASSLLGDNEKLFF
15	NA	TRBV5-5	NA	TRBJ1-5	TGTGCCAGCAGCTTGAGCAGGGGAAGCAATCAGCCCCAGCATTTT	CASSLSRGSNQPQHF
13	NA	TRBV28	NA	TRBJ2-5	TGTGCCAGCAGTTCAGGATTACAAGAGACCCAGTACTTC	CASSSGLQETQYF
15	NA	TRBV14	NA	TRBJ2-1	TGTGCCAGCAGCCCGGGGGGCCCTGCGTACAATGAGCAGTTCTTC	CASSPGGPAYNEQFF
14	NA	TRBV19	NA	TRBJ1-1	TGTGCCAGTAGTATTGCTGGGGGTGGGGATGAAGCTTTCTTT	CASSIAGGGDEAFF
16	NA	TRBV19	NA	TRBJ2-1	TGTGCCAGTAGTTTCTTCGGGGAGAGCTCCTACAATGAGCAGTTCTTC	CASSFFGESSYNEQFF
17	NA	TRBV10-2	NA	TRBJ2-1	TGCGCCAGCAGTGGGGTATCCGGGGGCAGCTCCTACAATGAGCAGTTCTTC	CASSGVSGGSSYNEQFF
15	NA	TRBV13	NA	TRBJ1-2	TGTGCCAGCAGCTTAGGGGGATCCCCACGCTATGGCTACACCTTC	CASSLGGSPRYGYTF
14	NA	TRBV29-1	NA	TRBJ2-5	TGCAGCGTTGAAATTTTTTTGTACCAAGAGACCCAGTACTTC	CSVEIFLYQETQYF
13	NA	TRBV27	NA	TRBJ2-7	TGTGCCAGCAGCCTAGGGTTCTCCTACGAGCAGTACTTC	CASSLGFSYEQYF
15	NA	TRBV4-1	NA	TRBJ2-7	TGCGCCAGCAGCCAAGTTCGGGACTCTACCTACGAGCAGTACTTC	CASSQVRDSTYEQYF
15	NA	TRBV19	NA	TRBJ2-1	TGTGCCAGTAGTATTCATCGGTACAGGGAGGTAGAGCAGTTCTTC	CASSIHRYREVEQFF
14	NA	TRBV7-6	NA	TRBJ2-3	TGTGCCAGCAGCTTAGGGGGCCACACAGATACGCAGTATTTT	CASSLGGHTDTQYF